The present T cell receptor (beta chain) was sequenced within a study of blood T cells in healthy people across ages. A second PCR of about 7 to 12 cycles used a sample-barcoded 5' primer and a J-beta primer mix. TCRdb independently ran MiXCR on the 5' RACE reads; one entry per CDR3 protein. The profile shows hundreds of thousands of distinct CDR3 sequences, around 50% of them singletons. Deletions cut 6 bases from V and 2 bases from J, with 17 bases between. The CDR3 has 15 amino acids. From germline, CDR1 is LGHNT and CDR2 FRNRAP. The gene calls are TRBV12-5 and TRBJ2-7; no clear D. Source material: blood. The source of this sequence is a man aged 35-49 years in good health. CDR3 nucleotide sequence: TGTGCTAGTGGCCCGATGACCTTAAGGACCTACGAGCAGTACTTC. Translated: CASGPMTLRTYEQYF.